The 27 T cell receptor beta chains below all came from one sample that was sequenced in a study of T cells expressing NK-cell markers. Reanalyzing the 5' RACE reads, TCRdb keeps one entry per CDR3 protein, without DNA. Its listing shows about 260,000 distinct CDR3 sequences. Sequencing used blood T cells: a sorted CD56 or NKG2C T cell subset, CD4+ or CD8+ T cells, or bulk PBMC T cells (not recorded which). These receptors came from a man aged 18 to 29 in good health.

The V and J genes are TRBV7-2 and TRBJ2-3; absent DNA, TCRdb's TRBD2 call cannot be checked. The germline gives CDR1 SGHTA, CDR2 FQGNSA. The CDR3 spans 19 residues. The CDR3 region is CASSFFSGRADPGERVQYF.

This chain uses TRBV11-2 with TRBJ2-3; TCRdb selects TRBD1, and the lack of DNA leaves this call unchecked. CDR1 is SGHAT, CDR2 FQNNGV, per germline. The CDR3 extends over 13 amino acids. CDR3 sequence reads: CASSVRDLHTQYF.

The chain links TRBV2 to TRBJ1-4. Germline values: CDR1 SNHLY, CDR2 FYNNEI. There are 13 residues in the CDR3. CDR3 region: CASRWAAGEKLFF.

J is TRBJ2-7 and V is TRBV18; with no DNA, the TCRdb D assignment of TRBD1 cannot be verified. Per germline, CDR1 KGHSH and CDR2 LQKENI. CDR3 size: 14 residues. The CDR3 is CASSPDSSSYEQYF.

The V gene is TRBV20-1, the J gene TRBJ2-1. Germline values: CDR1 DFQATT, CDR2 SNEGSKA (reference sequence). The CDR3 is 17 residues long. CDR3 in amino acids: CSARDPMLPATYNEQFF.

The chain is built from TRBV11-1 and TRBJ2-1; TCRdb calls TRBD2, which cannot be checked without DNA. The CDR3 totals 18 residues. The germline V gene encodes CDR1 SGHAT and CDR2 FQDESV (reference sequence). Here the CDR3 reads CASSYTSGRPSSYNEQFF.

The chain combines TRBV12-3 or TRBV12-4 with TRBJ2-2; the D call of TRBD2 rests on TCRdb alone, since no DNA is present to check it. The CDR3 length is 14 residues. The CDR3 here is CASSLKAGVGELFF.

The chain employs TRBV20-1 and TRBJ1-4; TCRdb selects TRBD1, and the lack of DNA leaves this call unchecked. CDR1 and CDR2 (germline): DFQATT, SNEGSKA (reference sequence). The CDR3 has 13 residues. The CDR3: CSARGQAVEKLFF.

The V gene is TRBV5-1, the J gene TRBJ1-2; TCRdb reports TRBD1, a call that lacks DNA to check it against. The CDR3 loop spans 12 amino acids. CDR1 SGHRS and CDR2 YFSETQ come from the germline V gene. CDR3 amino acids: CASSFDRDGYTF. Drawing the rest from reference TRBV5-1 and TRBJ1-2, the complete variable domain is KAGVTQTPRYLIKTRGQQVTLSCSPISGHRSVSWYQQTPGQGLQFLFEYFSETQRNKGNFPGRFSGRQFSNSRSEMNVSTLELGDSALYLCASSFDRDGYTFGSGTRLTVV.

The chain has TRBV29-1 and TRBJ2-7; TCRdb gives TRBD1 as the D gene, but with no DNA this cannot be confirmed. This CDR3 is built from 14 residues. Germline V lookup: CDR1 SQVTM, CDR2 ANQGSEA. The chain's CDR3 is CSVREDTARGEQYF.

The CDR3 region is CAIGGQGSAGNTIYF. This chain connects TRBV10-3 to TRBJ1-3; TCRdb designates TRBD1, a call that cannot be tested without DNA. Germline V gene data show CDR1 as ENHRY and CDR2 as SYGVKD. The CDR3 length is 15 residues.

CDR3: CASSYLISGSRYEQYF. V usage is TRBV6-5 and J usage is TRBJ2-7. The CDR3 has 16 amino acids. Germline V gene sequence: CDR1 MNHEY, CDR2 SVGAGI.

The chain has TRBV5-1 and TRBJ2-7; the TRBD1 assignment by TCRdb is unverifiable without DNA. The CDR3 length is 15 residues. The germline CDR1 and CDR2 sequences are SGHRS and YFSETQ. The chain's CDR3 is CASSLEAGKVYEQYF.

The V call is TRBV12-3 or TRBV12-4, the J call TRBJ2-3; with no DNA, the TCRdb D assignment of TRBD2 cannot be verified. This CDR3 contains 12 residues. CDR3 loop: CASSPLRDTQYF.

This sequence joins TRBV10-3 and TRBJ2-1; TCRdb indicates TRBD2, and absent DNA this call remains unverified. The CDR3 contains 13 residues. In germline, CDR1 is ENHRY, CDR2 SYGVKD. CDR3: CAIGGGGPHEQFF.

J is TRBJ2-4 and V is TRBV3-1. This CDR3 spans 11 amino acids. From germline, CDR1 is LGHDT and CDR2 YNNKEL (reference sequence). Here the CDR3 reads CASSQKNIQYF.

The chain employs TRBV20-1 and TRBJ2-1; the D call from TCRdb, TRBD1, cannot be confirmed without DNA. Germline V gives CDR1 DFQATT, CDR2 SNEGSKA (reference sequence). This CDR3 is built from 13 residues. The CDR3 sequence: CSADSPTYNEQFF.

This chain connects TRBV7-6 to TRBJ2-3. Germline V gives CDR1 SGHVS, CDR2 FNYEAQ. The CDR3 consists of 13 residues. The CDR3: CASSQAGTDTQYF.

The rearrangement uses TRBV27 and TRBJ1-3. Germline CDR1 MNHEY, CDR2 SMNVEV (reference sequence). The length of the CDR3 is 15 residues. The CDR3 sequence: CASSLRGTSGNTIYF.

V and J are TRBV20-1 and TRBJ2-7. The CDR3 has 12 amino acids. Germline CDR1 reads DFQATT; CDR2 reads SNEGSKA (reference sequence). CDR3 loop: CSARSFSEEQYF.

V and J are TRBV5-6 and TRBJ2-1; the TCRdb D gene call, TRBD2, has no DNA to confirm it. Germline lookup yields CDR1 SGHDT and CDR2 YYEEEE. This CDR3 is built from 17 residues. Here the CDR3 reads CASSRGTLRLAGDEQFF. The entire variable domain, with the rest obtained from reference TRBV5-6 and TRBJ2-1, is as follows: DAGVTQSPTHLIKTRGQQVTLRCSPKSGHDTVSWYQQALGQGPQFIFQYYEEEERQRGNFPDRFSGHQFPNYSSELNVNALLLGDSALYLCASSRGTLRLAGDEQFFGPGTRLTVL.

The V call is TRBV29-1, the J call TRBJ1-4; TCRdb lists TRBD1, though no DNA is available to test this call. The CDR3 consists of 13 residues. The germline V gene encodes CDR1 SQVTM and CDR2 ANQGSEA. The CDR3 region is CSCRPSTNEKLFF.

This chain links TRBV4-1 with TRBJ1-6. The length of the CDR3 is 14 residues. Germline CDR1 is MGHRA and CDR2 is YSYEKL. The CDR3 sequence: CASSPMVGISPLHF.

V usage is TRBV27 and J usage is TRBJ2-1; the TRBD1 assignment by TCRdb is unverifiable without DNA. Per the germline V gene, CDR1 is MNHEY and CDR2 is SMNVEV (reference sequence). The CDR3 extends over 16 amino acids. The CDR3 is CASSSPRDRGSDEQFF.

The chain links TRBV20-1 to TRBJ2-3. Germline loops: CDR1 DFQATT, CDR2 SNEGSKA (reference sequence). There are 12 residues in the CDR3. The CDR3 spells CSARDMQYTQYF.

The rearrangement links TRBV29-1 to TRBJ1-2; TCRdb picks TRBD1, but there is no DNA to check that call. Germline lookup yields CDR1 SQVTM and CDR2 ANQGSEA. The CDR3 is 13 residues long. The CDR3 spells CSVDRGSGYGYTF.

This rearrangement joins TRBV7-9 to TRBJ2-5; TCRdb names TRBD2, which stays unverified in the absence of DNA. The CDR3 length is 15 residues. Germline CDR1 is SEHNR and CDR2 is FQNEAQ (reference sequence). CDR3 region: CASSRLLAGEETQYF.